The entry below gives a single T cell receptor (beta chain) sequence along with its context. Repertoires were generated with immunoSEQ multiplex PCR, while TCRdb's copy carries only in-frame clones and drops some. The data show roughly 710,000 clones, around 85% seen once. Trimming cost V 0 bases and J 4 bases, with 10 bases left between them. CDR3 length equals 15 residues. In germline, CDR1 is MNHEY, CDR2 SVGAGI. The sample is drawn from a study of shared T cell receptors in the human thymus. Separately, the same data were catalogued under a study of human thymus T cells. From that paper: Thymus pieces cut out during corrective heart surgery were the tissue that was used. In thymic and blood repertoires alike, V and J usage looked biased.

The chain joins TRBV6-5 to TRBJ1-3; D is uncertain. The sequenced sample was thymocytes. The TCR originated in a girl under two years old with a congenital heart defect. The CDR3 reads CASSYSKGRGNTIYF. DNA for the CDR3: TGTGCCAGCAGTTACTCGAAAGGGAGGGGAAACACCATATATTTT.